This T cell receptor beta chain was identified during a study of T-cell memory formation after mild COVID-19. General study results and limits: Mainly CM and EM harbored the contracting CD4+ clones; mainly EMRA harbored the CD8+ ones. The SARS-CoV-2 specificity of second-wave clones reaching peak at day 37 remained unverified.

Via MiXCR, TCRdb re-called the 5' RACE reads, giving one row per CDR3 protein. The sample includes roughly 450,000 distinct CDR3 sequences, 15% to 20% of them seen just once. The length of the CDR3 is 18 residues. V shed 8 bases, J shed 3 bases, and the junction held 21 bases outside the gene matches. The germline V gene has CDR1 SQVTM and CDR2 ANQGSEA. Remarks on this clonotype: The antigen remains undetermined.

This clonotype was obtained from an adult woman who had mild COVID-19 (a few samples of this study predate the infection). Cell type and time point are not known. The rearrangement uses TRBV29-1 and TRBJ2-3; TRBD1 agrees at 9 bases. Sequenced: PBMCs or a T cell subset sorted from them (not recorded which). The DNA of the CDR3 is TGCAGCCTCTGGGGCTCCCTCGGGACAGGGAGGTTTACAGATACGCAGTATTTT. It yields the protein CSLWGSLGTGRFTDTQYF.